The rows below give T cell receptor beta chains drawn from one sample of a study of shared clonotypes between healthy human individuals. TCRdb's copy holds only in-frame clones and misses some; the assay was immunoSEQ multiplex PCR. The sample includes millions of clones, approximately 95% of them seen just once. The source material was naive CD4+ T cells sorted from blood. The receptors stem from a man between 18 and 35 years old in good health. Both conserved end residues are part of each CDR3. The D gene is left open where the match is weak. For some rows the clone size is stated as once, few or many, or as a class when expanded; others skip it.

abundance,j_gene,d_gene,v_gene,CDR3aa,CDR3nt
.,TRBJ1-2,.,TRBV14,CASSQGPASPIGF,TGTGCCAGCAGCCAAGGCCCGGCTTCCCCAATAGGCTTC
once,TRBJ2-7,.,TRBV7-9,CASSSHGATYEQYF,TGTGCCAGCAGTTCCCACGGGGCTACCTACGAGCAGTACTTC
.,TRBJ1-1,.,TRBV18,CASSGQRNTEAFF,TGTGCCAGCTCTGGACAGCGGAACACTGAAGCTTTCTTT
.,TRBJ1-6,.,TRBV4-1,CASSQEGYNSPLHF,TGCGCCAGCAGCCAAGAAGGGTATAATTCACCCCTCCACTTT
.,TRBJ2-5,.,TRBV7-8,CASSLSDTQRYF,TGTGCCAGCAGCTTAAGCGACACCCAGCGGTACTTC
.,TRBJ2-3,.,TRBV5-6,CASSQRKLLADTQYF,TGTGCCAGCAGCCAACGGAAGCTTCTCGCCGATACGCAGTATTTT
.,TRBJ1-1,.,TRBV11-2,CASSSRDITEAFF,TGTGCCAGCAGCTCCCGGGACATCACTGAAGCTTTCTTT
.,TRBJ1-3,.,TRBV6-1,CASSGGTAGNTIYF,TGTGCCAGCAGTGGAGGAACCGCTGGAAACACCATATATTTT
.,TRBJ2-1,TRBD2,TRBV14,CASSRTGLAGYNEQFF,TGTGCCAGCAGCCGAACTGGACTAGCAGGGTACAATGAGCAGTTCTTC
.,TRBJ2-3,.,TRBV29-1,CSVETDSTDTQYF,TGCAGCGTTGAAACCGACAGCACAGATACGCAGTATTTT
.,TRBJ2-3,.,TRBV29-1,CSVGLAPFTDTQYF,TGCAGCGTTGGCCTAGCCCCTTTCACAGATACGCAGTATTTT
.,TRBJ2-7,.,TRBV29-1,CSVVLSSNYEQYF,TGCAGCGTTGTGCTATCTTCCAACTACGAGCAGTACTTC
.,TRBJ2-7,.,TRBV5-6,CASSSEDPRSYEQYF,TGTGCCAGCAGCTCGGAGGACCCGAGGTCCTACGAGCAGTACTTC
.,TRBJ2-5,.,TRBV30,CAWSGGHQETQYF,TGTGCCTGGTCCGGTGGGCACCAAGAGACCCAGTACTTC
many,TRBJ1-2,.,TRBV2,CASRWGHYGYTF,TGTGCCAGCAGGTGGGGACACTATGGCTACACCTTC
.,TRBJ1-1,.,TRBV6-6,CASSYSGLQLEAFF,TGTGCCAGCAGTTACTCGGGGCTCCAACTTGAAGCTTTCTTT